These 16 T cell receptor beta chains originate from one sample sequenced in a study of T-cell reconstitution after alpha-beta-depleted transplantation in children. As it was prepared, the TCRbeta library received unique molecular identifiers. Each CDR3 protein gets one entry after TCRdb re-called the PCR reads with MiXCR. Here the sample spans some 840,000 distinct CDR3 sequences, roughly 15% being singletons. Sequenced here: PBMCs, mostly from graft donor cells, sampled 360 days after TCRalphabeta/CD19-depleted stem cell transplant. These receptor sequences come from a male patient aged 10-17 years who had a stem cell transplant for acute lymphoblastic leukemia, so the T cells may come from the graft donor.

This clonotype has at least ten counts. The chain uses TRBV12-3 or TRBV12-4 and TRBJ1-1, with D unresolved. The CDR3 loop spans 13 amino acids. With 4 bases removed from V and 3 bases from J, the gap between germline ends came to 9 bases. The CDR3 bases are TGTGCCAGCAGTTGGGTGTTTGACACTGAAGCTTTCTTT. Translating gives CASSWVFDTEAFF.

Ten or more counts support this clonotype. The V and J genes are TRBV4-1 and TRBJ2-3, with 7 bases matching TRBD1. This CDR3 has 17 amino acids. The V segment lost 1 base and the J segment 5 bases; nucleotides outside the gene matches: 12. In germline, CDR1 is MGHRA, CDR2 YSYEKL. The CDR3 here is CASSQAPANRGEDTQYF. The CDR3 DNA reads as TGCGCCAGCAGCCAAGCTCCCGCCAACAGGGGAGAAGATACGCAGTATTTT.

This clonotype was found a few times. This chain joins TRBV5-1 and TRBJ2-7; D perhaps matches TRBD2 (6 bases). The V gene lost 3 bases and the J gene lost 0 bases, with 13 bases spanning the gap. This CDR3 has 15 residues. CDR1 SGHRS and CDR2 YFSETQ come from the germline V gene. The CDR3 nucleotides are TGCGCCAGCAGCTGGAAAGCGGGTTCCTCCTACGAGCAGTACTTC. Its translation is CASSWKAGSSYEQYF. Based on the CDR3 plus reference TRBV5-1 and TRBJ2-7, the full variable domain is KAGVTQTPRYLIKTRGQQVTLSCSPISGHRSVSWYQQTPGQGLQFLFEYFSETQRNKGNFPGRFSGRQFSNSRSEMNVSTLELGDSALYLCASSWKAGSSYEQYFGPGTRLTVT.

The chain has TRBV12-3 or TRBV12-4 and TRBJ1-2; D might be TRBD1 (6 bases). V lost 6 bases and J 4 bases, leaving 15 bases between the germline ends. The CDR3 runs to 14 residues. CDR3 sequence: CASSRGRGSYGYTF. The CDR3 DNA reads TGTGCCAGCAGCCGGGGGCGCGGGAGCTATGGCTACACCTTC.

The chain joins TRBV5-1 to TRBJ2-1, with D possibly TRBD2 on 5 matching bases. With 0 bases removed from V and 9 bases from J, the gap between germline ends came to 13 bases. Germline-derived CDR1 and CDR2 are SGHRS and YFSETQ. CDR3 length equals 14 residues. CDR3 in DNA: TGCGCCAGCAGCTTGGGCCTCTCCGCGGGTGAGCAGTTCTTC. This codes for CASSLGLSAGEQFF.

This clonotype was recorded a few times. The chain employs TRBV20-1 and TRBJ2-7, with 12 nucleotides matching TRBD2. This CDR3 region has 19 residues. CDR1 is DFQATT, CDR2 SNEGSKA, per germline (reference sequence). V lost 2 bases and J lost 4; bases outside the gene matches: 18. The CDR3 here is CSARSPGQGASGREYEQYF. DNA of the CDR3: TGCAGTGCTAGATCCCCGGGACAGGGCGCTAGCGGGAGGGAATACGAGCAGTACTTC.

This clonotype was counted many times. J is TRBJ2-7 and V is TRBV4-1; no clear D gene. Per germline, CDR1 MGHRA and CDR2 YSYEKL. V was shortened by 2 bases and J by 5 bases, with 13 bases between the two germline ends. CDR3 length equals 14 residues. The CDR3 nucleotides read TGCGCCAGCAGCCAATACGGAAGCTTCGACGAGCAGTACTTC. Its protein product is CASSQYGSFDEQYF.

As DNA, the CDR3 is TGTGCCAGCAGCTTACAGGGGGTAGGGGCCAACGTCCTGACTTTC. The encoded protein is CASSLQGVGANVLTF. V usage is TRBV7-8 and J usage is TRBJ2-6, with 7 bases identical to TRBD1. The germline gives CDR1 SGHVS, CDR2 FQNEAQ. V gave up 2 bases and J gave up 4 bases; unmatched junction bases: 2. The CDR3 is 15 residues long.

This clonotype showed up just a few times. This chain uses TRBV27 with TRBJ2-2; 8 bases match TRBD1. The CDR3 consists of 13 residues. V shed 8 bases, J shed 6 bases, and the junction held 5 bases outside the gene matches. Germline CDR1 reads MNHEY; CDR2 reads SMNVEV (reference sequence). Here the CDR3 reads CASAQQGAGELFF. The CDR3 nucleotides read TGTGCCAGCGCCCAACAGGGGGCCGGGGAGCTGTTTTTT.

A few counts support this clonotype. The chain recombines TRBV20-1 with TRBJ2-6, with D possibly matching TRBD1 (6 bases). The CDR3 totals 15 residues. Between the trimmed V and J ends, which lost 2 bases and 0 bases, there was a span of 8 bases. Germline loops: CDR1 DFQATT, CDR2 SNEGSKA (reference sequence). The CDR3 loop is CSARQGSSGANVLTF. The CDR3 DNA reads as TGCAGTGCTAGACAGGGGAGCTCTGGGGCCAACGTCCTGACTTTC.

This clonotype was counted only a few times. The rearrangement links TRBV25-1 to TRBJ2-2, with D tentatively TRBD2 (5 bases). This CDR3 comprises 16 residues. The germline V and J ends were trimmed by 3 bases and 4 bases, with 15 bases remaining between them. The germline V gene has CDR1 MGHDK and CDR2 SYGVNS. This CDR3 is CASSDSKRFFTGELFF. The CDR3 bases are TGTGCCAGCAGTGACAGTAAGCGGTTTTTCACCGGGGAGCTGTTTTTT. Filled out from reference TRBV25-1 and TRBJ2-2, the complete variable domain reads EADIYQTPRYLVIGTGKKITLECSQTMGHDKMYWYQQDPGMELHLIHYSYGVNSTEKGDLSSESTVSRIRTEHFPLTLESARPSHTSQYLCASSDSKRFFTGELFFGEGSRLTVL.

The rearrangement joins TRBV29-1 to TRBJ2-2, with no clear D. Germline V gene data show CDR1 as SQVTM and CDR2 as ANQGSEA. Deletions cut 4 bases from V and 1 base from J, with 10 bases between. The CDR3 is 14 amino acids. CDR3 in amino acids: CSVGGNGNTGELFF. CDR3 in DNA: TGCAGCGTTGGGGGTAACGGGAACACCGGGGAGCTGTTTTTT.

This clonotype was counted a few times. This chain joins TRBV28 and TRBJ2-2, with D possibly TRBD2 on 5 matching bases. This CDR3 region has 15 residues. Trimming took off 5 bases at V and 2 bases at J, with 12 bases between the two ends. The germline V gene encodes CDR1 MDHEN and CDR2 SYDVKM. The CDR3 loop reads CASSIARVNTGELFF. The DNA of the CDR3 is TGTGCCAGCAGTATAGCGAGAGTAAACACCGGGGAGCTGTTTTTT.

The chain recombines TRBV12-3 or TRBV12-4 with TRBJ1-4, with D uncertain. The CDR3 runs 14 residues. V shed 3 bases and J shed 5 bases, with 10 bases lying between them. The CDR3 coding sequence is TGTGCCAGCAGTTTGCCAGTACGAAATGAAAAACTGTTTTTT. This codes for CASSLPVRNEKLFF.

This chain connects TRBV19 to TRBJ2-6; weak D call: TRBD1 (6 bases). From germline, CDR1 is LNHDA and CDR2 SQIVND (reference sequence). The V and J ends lost 5 bases and 2 bases respectively, with 7 bases between them. CDR3 length equals 14 residues. The CDR3 protein is CASSHRAGANVLTF. The CDR3 DNA reads TGTGCCAGTAGTCACAGGGCTGGGGCCAACGTCCTGACTTTC.

This clonotype was seen a few times. The chain combines TRBV5-1 with TRBJ1-1, with D possibly being TRBD1 (5 bases). The CDR3 covers 13 residues. V lost 3 bases, J lost 12 bases, and 18 bases lay in between. Germline CDR1 reads SGHRS; CDR2 reads YFSETQ. For the CDR3, the DNA is TGCGCCAGCAGCTCCCAACCGAGGGGCGCAACTTTCTTT. Translation gives CASSSQPRGATFF.